The clone carrying this T cell receptor beta chain was counted between two and nine times. TCRdb ran MiXCR on the 5' RACE reads and lists one entry per CDR3 protein. The sample consists of 150,000 to 200,000 distinct CDR3 sequences, approximately 10% of them appearing once. These data belong to a study of T-cell memory formation after mild COVID-19. Trimming removed 5 bases at V and 9 bases at J, with 14 bases between. The CDR3 sequence is 13 residues long. Per germline, CDR1 SEHNR and CDR2 FQNEAQ (reference sequence). The V gene is TRBV7-9, the J gene TRBJ2-1; a weak D match, TRBD2 (6 bases). This receptor was taken from a man aged 18 to 30 who had mild COVID-19 (a few samples of this study predate the infection). Cell type and time point are not known. Sequenced: PBMCs or a T cell subset sorted from them (not recorded which). DNA for the CDR3: TGTGCCAGCAGCCGCGGGGCGGGGCGTGAGCAGTTCTTC. Protein product: CASSRGAGREQFF.